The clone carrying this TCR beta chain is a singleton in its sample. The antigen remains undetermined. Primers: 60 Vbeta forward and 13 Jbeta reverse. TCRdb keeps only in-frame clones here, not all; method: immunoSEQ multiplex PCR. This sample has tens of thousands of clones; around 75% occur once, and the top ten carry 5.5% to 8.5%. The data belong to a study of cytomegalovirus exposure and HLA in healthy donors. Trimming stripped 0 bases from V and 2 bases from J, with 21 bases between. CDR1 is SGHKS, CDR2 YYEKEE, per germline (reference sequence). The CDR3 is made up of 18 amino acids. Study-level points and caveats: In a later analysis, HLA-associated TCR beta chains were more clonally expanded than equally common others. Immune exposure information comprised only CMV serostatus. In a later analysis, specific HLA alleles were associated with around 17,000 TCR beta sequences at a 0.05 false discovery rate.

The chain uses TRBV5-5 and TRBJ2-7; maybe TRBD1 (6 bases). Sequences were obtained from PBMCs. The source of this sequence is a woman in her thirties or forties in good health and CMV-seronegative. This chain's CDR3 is CASSLAGRTGSTTYEQYF. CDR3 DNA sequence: TGTGCCAGCAGCTTGGCCGGTAGAACAGGGAGTACAACCTACGAGCAGTACTTC.